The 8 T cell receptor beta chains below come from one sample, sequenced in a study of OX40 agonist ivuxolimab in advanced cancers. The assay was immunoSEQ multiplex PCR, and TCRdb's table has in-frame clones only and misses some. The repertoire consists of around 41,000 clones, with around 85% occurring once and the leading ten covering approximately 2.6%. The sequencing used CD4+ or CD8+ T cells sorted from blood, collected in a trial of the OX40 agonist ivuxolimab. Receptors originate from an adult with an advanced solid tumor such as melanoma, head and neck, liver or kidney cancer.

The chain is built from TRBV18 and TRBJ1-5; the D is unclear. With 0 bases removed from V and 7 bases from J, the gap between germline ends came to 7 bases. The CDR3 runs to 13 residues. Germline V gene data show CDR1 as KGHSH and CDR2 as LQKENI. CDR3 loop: CASSPPGKQPQHF. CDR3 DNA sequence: TGTGCCAGCTCACCACCCGGAAAGCAGCCCCAGCATTTT.

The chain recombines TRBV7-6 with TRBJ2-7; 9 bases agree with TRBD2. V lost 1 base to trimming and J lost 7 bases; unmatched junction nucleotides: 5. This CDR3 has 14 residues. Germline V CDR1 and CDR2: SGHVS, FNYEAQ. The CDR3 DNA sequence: TGTGCCAGCAGCTTAGGGCTAGCGGGGTCGGAGCAGTACTTC. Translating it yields CASSLGLAGSEQYF. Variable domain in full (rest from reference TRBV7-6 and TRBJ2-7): GAGVSQSPRYKVTKRGQDVALRCDPISGHVSLYWYRQALGQGPEFLTYFNYEAQQDKSGLPNDRFSAERPEGSISTLTIQRTEQRDSAMYRCASSLGLAGSEQYFGPGTRLTVT.

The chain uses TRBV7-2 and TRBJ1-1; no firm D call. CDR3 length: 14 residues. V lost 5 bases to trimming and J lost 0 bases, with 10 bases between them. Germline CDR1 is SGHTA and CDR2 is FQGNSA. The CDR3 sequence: CASSETRVNTEAFF. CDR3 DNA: TGTGCCAGCAGCGAGACTAGGGTGAACACTGAAGCTTTCTTT.

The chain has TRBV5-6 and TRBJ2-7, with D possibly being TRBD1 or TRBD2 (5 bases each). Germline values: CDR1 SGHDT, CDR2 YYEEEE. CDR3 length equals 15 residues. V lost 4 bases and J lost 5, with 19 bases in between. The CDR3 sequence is CASSLAPGPRHEQYF. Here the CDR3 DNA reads TGTGCCAGCAGCCTCGCCCCGGGACCTCGCCACGAGCAGTACTTC.

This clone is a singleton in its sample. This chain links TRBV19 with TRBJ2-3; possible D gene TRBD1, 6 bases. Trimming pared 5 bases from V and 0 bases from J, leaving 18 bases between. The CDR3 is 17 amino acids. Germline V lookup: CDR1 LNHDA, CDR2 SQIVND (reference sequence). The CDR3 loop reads CASSLGQRMTSTDTQYF. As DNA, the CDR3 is TGTGCCAGTAGTCTAGGACAGAGAATGACTAGCACAGATACGCAGTATTTT.

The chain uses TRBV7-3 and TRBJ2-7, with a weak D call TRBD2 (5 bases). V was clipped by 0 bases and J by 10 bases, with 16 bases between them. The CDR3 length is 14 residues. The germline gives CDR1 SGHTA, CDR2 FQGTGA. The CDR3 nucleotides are TGTGCCAGCAGCTTAACGGGCCTAGCTTCCGAACAGTACTTC. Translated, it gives CASSLTGLASEQYF.

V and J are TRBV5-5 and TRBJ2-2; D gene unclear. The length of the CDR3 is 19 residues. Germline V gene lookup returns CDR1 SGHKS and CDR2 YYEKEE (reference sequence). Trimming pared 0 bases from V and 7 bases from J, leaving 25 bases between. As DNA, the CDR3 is TGTGCCAGCAGCTTGGGGTTTTTGGCTACCCGCCTGTCGGACGGGGAGCTGTTTTTT. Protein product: CASSLGFLATRLSDGELFF.

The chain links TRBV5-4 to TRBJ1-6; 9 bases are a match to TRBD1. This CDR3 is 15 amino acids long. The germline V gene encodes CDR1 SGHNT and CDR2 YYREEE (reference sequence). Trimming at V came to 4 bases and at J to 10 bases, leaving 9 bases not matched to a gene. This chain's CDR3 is CASSAGDRGRSPLHF. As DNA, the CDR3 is TGTGCCAGCAGCGCCGGAGACAGGGGGAGGTCACCCCTCCACTTT.